Listed below are T cell receptor beta chains from one sample, sequenced in a study of T cell responses to AZD1222 COVID-19 vaccine. Some clones are missing from TCRdb's copy, which holds only in-frame ones; the method was immunoSEQ multiplex PCR. The repertoire holds fewer than 30,000 clones, with approximately 93% as singletons. The source was peripheral blood, collected on day 0 of AZD1222 vaccination. The receptors derive from an adult in good health. Each CDR3 is given with its conserved first and last residue. Each record gives: D gene, J gene, V gene, clone size, CDR3 protein, CDR3 DNA. The D gene is left open where the match is weak. Size tells how often a clone was seen (once, few, many) or the class of an expanded clone, and some rows leave it out.

D gene: NA
J gene: TRBJ2-7
V gene: TRBV5-1
clone size: once
CDR3 protein: CASSPGYEQYF
CDR3 DNA: TGCGCCAGCAGCCCAGGCTACGAGCAGTACTTC

D gene: NA
J gene: TRBJ1-1
V gene: TRBV6-5
clone size: NA
CDR3 protein: CASSYSTGYTEAFF
CDR3 DNA: TGTGCCAGCAGTTACTCAACGGGGTACACTGAAGCTTTCTTT

D gene: NA
J gene: TRBJ2-1
V gene: TRBV18
clone size: NA
CDR3 protein: CASSLYTASSYNEQFF
CDR3 DNA: TGTGCCAGCTCCCTGTATACGGCGAGCTCCTACAATGAGCAGTTCTTC

D gene: NA
J gene: TRBJ2-2
V gene: TRBV19
clone size: NA
CDR3 protein: CASSIFTGELFF
CDR3 DNA: TGTGCCAGTAGTATATTCACCGGGGAGCTGTTTTTT

D gene: NA
J gene: TRBJ1-4
V gene: TRBV19
clone size: NA
CDR3 protein: CASSILGTNEKLFF
CDR3 DNA: TGTGCCAGTAGTATTTTGGGAACTAATGAAAAACTGTTTTTT

D gene: TRBD1
J gene: TRBJ1-6
V gene: TRBV27
clone size: NA
CDR3 protein: CASSYRGSNSPLHF
CDR3 DNA: TGTGCCAGCAGTTACAGGGGTAGTAATTCACCCCTCCACTTT

D gene: NA
J gene: TRBJ1-4
V gene: TRBV10-1
clone size: NA
CDR3 protein: CARGPRGNEKLFF
CDR3 DNA: TGCGCCCGCGGACCCAGGGGTAATGAAAAACTGTTTTTT

D gene: NA
J gene: TRBJ1-5
V gene: TRBV4-3
clone size: NA
CDR3 protein: CASSQLGRNQPQHF
CDR3 DNA: TGCGCCAGCAGCCAACTTGGACGAAATCAGCCCCAGCATTTT

D gene: NA
J gene: TRBJ2-1
V gene: TRBV4-1
clone size: medium-sized
CDR3 protein: CASSQGRTTLF
CDR3 DNA: TGCGCCAGCAGCCAAGGGCGCACTACGCTCTTC

D gene: NA
J gene: TRBJ2-1
V gene: TRBV4-3
clone size: NA
CDR3 protein: CASSQGLAKFF
CDR3 DNA: TGCGCCAGCAGCCAAGGACTCGCTAAGTTCTTC

D gene: TRBD2
J gene: TRBJ2-5
V gene: TRBV24-1
clone size: NA
CDR3 protein: CATSDDLAGGQETQYF
CDR3 DNA: TGTGCCACCAGTGATGATCTAGCGGGGGGACAAGAGACCCAGTACTTC

D gene: NA
J gene: TRBJ2-3
V gene: TRBV5-1
clone size: once
CDR3 protein: CASSFPPPNLYWSFTDTQYF
CDR3 DNA: TGCGCCAGCAGCTTCCCCCCACCGAACTTATATTGGTCCTTCACAGATACGCAGTATTTT

D gene: TRBD1
J gene: TRBJ2-2
V gene: TRBV5-1
clone size: NA
CDR3 protein: CASSSSDRVGTGELFF
CDR3 DNA: TGCGCCAGCAGCTCGTCGGACAGGGTAGGCACCGGGGAGCTGTTTTTT